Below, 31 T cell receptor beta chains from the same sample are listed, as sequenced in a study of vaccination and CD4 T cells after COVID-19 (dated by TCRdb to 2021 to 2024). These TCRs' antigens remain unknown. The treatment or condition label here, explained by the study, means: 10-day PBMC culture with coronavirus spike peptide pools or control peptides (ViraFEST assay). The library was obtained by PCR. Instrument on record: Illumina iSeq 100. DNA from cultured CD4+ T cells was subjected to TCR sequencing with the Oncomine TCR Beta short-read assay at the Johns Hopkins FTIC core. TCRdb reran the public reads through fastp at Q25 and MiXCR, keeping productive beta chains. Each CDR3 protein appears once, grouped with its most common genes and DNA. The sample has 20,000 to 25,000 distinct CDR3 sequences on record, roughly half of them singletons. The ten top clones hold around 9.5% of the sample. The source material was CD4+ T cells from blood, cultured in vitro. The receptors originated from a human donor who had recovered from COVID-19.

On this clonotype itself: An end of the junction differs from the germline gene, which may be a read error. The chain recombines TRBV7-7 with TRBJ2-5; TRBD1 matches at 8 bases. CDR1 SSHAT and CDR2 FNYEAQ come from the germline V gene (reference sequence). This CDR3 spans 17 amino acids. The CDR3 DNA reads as TGTGCTAGCAGCCGCCTTCGCCAGGGGGCAGGAGGAGAGACCCAGTACTTC. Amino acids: CASSRLRQGAGGETQYF.

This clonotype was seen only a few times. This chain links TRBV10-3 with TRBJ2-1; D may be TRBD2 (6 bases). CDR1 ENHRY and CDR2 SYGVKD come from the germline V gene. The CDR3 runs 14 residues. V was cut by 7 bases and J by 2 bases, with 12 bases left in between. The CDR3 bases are TGTGCCATCATCCGGGACTCCACCTACAATGAGCAGTTCTTC. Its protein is CAIIRDSTYNEQFF.

The CDR3 nucleotides are TGTGCCAGCAGATCTACAGGGGGAGGAGAGACCCAGTACTTC. Protein: CASRSTGGGETQYF. V is TRBV7-2 and J is TRBJ2-5; 8 nucleotides align to TRBD1. The junction had 7 bases not matched to a gene; V was cut back by 6 bases and J by 4 bases. This CDR3 region has 14 residues. CDR1 and CDR2 from the germline V gene are SGHTA and FQGNSA.

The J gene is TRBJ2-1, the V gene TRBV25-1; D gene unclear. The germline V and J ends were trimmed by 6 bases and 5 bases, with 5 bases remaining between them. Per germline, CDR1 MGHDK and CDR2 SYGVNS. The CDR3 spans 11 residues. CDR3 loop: CASRRNNEQFF. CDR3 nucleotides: TGTGCCAGCAGAAGGAACAATGAGCAGTTCTTC.

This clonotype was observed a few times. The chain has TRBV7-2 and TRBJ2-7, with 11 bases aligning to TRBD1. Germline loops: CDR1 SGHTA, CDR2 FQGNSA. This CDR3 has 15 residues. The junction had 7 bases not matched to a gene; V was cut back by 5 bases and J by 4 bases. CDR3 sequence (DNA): TGTGCCAGCAGCATCGGACAGGGGGCTTTTTACGAGCAGTACTTC. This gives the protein CASSIGQGAFYEQYF.

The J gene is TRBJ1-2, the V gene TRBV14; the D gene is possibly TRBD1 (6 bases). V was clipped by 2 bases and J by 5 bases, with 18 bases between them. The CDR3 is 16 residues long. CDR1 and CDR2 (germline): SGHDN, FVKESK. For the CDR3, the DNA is TGTGCCAGCAGCCAATTAATGGGACAAGGGGGGTATGGCTACACCTTC. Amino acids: CASSQLMGQGGYGYTF.

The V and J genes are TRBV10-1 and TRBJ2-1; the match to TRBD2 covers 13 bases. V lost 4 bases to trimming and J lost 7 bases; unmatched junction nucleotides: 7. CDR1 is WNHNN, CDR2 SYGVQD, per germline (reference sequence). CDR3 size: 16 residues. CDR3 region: CASSGGLAGSRNEQFF. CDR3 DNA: TGCGCCAGCAGTGGGGGACTAGCGGGGAGTAGGAATGAGCAGTTCTTC.

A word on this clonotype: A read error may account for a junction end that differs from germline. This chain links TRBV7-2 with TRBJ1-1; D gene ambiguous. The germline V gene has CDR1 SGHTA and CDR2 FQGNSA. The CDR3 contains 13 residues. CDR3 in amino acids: CASSLYLKTEAFF. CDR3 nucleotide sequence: TGTGCCAGCAGCCTGTACTTGAAGACTGAAGCTTTCTTT.

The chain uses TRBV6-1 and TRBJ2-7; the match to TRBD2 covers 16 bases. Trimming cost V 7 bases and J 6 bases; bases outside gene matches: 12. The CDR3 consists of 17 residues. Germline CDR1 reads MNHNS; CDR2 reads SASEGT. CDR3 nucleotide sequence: TGTGCCAGCAACGTGGGACTAGCGGGAGGGGCCGTCGGCGAGCAGTACTTC. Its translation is CASNVGLAGGAVGEQYF.

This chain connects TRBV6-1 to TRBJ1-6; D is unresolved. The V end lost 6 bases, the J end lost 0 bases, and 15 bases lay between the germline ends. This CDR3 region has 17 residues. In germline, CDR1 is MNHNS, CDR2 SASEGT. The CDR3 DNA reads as TGTGCCAGCAGCGAGGCGGATCCCAGCTCCTATAATTCACCCCTCCACTTT. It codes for CASSEADPSSYNSPLHF.

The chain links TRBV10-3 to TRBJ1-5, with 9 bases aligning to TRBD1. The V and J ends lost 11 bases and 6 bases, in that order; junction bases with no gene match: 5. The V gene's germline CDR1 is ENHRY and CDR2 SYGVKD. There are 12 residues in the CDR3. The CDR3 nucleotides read TGTGCCTCCGGACAGGGGACTCAGCCCCAGCATTTT. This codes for CASGQGTQPQHF.

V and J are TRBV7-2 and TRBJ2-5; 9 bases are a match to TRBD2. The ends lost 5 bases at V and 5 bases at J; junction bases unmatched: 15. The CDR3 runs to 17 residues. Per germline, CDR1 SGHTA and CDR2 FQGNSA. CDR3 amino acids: CASSPQGSGRYGETQYF. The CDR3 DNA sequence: TGTGCCAGCAGCCCTCAGGGTAGCGGGAGATATGGCGAGACCCAGTACTTC.

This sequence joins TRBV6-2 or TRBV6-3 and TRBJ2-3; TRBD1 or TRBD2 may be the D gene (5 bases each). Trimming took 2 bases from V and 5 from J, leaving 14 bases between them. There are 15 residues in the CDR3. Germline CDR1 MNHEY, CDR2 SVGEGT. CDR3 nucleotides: TGTGCCAGCAGTTACGACCAGAGGGGTTTAGATACGCAGTATTTT. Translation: CASSYDQRGLDTQYF.

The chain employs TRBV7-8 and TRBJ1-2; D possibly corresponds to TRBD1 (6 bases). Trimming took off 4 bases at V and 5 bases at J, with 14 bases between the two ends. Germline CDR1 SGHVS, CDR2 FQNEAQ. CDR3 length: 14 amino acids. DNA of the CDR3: TGTGCCAGCAGCTCCACCGGGACACGATATGGCTACACCTTC. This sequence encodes CASSSTGTRYGYTF.

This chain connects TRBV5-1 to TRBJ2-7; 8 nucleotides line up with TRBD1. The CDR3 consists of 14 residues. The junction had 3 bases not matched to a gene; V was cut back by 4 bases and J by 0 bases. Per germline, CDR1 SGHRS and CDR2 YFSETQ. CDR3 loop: CASSRTGGSYEQYF. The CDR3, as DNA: TGCGCCAGCAGCCGCACAGGGGGCTCCTACGAGCAGTACTTC.

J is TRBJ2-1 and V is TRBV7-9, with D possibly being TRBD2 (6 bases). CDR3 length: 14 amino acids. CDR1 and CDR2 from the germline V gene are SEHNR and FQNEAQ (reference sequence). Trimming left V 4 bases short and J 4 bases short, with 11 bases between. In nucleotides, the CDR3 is TGTGCCAGCAGCTCACTTAGCGGTTACAATGAGCAGTTCTTC. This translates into CASSSLSGYNEQFF.

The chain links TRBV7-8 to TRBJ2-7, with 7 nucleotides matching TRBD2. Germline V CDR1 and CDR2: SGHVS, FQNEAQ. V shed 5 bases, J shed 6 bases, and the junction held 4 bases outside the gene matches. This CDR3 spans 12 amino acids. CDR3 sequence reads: CASSEWGGEQYF. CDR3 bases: TGTGCCAGCAGCGAGTGGGGGGGCGAGCAGTACTTC.

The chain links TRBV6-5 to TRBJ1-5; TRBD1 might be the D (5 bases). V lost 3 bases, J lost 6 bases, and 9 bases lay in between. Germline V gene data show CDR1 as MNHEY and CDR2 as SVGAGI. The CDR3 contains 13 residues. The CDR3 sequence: CASSYGGIQPQHF. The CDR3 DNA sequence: TGTGCCAGCAGTTATGGGGGTATTCAGCCCCAGCATTTT.

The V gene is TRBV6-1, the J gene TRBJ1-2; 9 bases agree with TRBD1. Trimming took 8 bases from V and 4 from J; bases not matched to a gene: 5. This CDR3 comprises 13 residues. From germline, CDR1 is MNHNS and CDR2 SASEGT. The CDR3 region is CASGPGQGYGYTF. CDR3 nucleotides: TGTGCCAGCGGACCGGGACAGGGCTATGGCTACACCTTC.

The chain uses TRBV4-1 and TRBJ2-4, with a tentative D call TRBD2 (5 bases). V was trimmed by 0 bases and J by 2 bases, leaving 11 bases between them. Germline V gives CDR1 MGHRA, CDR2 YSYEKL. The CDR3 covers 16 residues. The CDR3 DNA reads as TGCGCCAGCAGCCAAGATGTCACGGGAACCAAAAACATTCAGTACTTC. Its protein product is CASSQDVTGTKNIQYF.

The CDR3 protein is CASSFSTNGGYTF. In DNA form, the CDR3 reads TGTGCCAGCAGTTTCTCAACGAACGGTGGCTACACCTTC. This chain links TRBV12-3 or TRBV12-4 with TRBJ1-2, with unresolved D. The CDR3 has 13 residues. V was cut by 3 bases and J by 7 bases, with 12 bases left in between.

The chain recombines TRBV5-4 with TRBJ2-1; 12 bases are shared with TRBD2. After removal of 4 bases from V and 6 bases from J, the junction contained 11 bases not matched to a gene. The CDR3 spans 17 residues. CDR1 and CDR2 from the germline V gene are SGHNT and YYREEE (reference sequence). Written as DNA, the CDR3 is TGTGCCAGCAGCCAAGCGCTAGCGGGAGGGGCCGGCAATGAGCAGTTCTTC. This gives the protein CASSQALAGGAGNEQFF.

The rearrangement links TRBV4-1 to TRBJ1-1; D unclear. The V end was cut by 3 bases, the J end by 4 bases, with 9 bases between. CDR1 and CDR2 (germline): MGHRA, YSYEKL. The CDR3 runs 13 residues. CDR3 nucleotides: TGCGCCAGCAGCCATCAAACTCCCACTGAAGCTTTCTTT. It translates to CASSHQTPTEAFF.

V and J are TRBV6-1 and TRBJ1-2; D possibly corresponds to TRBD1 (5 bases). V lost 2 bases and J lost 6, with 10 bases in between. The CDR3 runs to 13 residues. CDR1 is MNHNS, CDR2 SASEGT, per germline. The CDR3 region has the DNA TGTGCCAGCAGTGAAAGCAGGGATGATGGCTACACCTTC. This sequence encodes CASSESRDDGYTF.

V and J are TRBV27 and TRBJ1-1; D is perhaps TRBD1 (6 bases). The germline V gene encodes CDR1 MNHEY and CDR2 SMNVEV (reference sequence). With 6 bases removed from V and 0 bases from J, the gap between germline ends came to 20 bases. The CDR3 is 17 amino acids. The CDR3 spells CASRLRGFSFMNTEAFF. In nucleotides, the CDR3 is TGTGCCAGCAGACTTAGGGGGTTTAGTTTCATGAACACTGAAGCTTTCTTT.

For the CDR3, the DNA is TGTGCCAGTGGCACAGGGGGCAGGACCGGGGAGCTGTTTTTT. Its translation is CASGTGGRTGELFF. The V and J genes are TRBV19 and TRBJ2-2; the match to TRBD1 covers 9 bases. Germline V gene sequence: CDR1 LNHDA, CDR2 SQIVND (reference sequence). The CDR3 has 14 residues. After removal of 8 bases from V and 5 bases from J, the junction contained 6 bases not matched to a gene. Full variable domain (outside the CDR3, taken from reference TRBV19 and TRBJ2-2): DGGITQSPKYLFRKEGQNVTLSCEQNLNHDAMYWYRQDPGQGLRLIYYSQIVNDFQKGDIAEGYSVSREKKESFPLTVTSAQKNPTAFYLCASGTGGRTGELFFGEGSRLTVL.

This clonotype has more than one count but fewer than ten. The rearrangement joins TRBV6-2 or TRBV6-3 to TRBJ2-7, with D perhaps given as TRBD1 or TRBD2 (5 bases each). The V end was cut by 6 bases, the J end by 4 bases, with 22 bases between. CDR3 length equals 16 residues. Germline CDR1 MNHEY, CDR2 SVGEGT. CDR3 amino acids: CASRTVRDLVGYEQYF. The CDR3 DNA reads TGTGCCAGCAGAACCGTCCGGGACCTAGTCGGATACGAGCAGTACTTC.

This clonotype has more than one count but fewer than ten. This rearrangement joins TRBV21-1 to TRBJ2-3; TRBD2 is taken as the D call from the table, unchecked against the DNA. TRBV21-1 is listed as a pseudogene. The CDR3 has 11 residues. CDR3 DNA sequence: TGTGCCAGCAGCAGCCGGGACTCATCGTATTTT. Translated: CASSSRDSSYF.

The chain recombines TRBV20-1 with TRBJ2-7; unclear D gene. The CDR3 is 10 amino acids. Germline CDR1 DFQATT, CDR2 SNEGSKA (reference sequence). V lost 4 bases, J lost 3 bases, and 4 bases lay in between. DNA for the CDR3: TGCAGTGCTACCTACTACGAGCAGTACTTC. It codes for CSATYYEQYF.

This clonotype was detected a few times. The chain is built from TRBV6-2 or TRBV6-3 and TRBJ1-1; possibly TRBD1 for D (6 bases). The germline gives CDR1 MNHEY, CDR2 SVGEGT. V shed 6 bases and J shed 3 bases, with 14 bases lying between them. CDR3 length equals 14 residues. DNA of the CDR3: TGTGCCAGCAGGAACAGGGAATGGCACACTGAAGCTTTCTTT. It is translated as CASRNREWHTEAFF.

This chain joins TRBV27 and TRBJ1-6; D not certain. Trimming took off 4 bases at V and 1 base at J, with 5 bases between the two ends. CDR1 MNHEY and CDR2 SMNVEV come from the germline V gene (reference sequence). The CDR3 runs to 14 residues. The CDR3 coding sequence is TGTGCCAGCAGTTCGGATTCCTATAATTCACCCCTCCACTTT. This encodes CASSSDSYNSPLHF.